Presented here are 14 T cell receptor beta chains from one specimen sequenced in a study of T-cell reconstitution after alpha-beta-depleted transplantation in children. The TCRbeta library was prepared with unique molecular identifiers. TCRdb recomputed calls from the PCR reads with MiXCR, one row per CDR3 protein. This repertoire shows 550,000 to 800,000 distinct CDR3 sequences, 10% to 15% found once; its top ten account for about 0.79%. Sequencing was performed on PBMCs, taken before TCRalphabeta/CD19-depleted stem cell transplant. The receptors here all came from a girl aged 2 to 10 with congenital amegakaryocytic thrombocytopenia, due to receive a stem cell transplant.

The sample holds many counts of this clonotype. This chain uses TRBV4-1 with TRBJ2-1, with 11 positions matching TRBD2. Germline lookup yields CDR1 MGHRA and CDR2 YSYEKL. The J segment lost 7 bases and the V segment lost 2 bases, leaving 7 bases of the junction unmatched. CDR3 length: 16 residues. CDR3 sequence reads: CASSQTSGRIGNEQFF. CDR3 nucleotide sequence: TGCGCCAGCAGCCAAACTAGCGGGAGAATTGGTAATGAGCAGTTCTTC.

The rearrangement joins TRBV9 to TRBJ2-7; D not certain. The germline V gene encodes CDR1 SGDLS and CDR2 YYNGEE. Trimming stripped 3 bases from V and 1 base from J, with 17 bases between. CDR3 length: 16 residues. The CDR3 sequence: CASSAVGDARSYEQYF. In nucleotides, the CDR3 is TGTGCCAGCAGCGCCGTAGGTGACGCCCGATCCTACGAGCAGTACTTC. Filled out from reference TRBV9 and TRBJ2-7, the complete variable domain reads DSGVTQTPKHLITATGQRVTLRCSPRSGDLSVYWYQQSLDQGLQFLIQYYNGEERAKGNILERFSAQQFPDLHSELNLSSLELGDSALYFCASSAVGDARSYEQYFGPGTRLTVT.

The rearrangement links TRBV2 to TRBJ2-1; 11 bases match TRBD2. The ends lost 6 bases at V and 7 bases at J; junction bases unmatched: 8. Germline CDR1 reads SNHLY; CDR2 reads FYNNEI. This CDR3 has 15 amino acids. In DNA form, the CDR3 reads TGTGCCAGCAGAAAAGGGGGACTAGCGGCGAATGAGCAGTTCTTC. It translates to CASRKGGLAANEQFF.

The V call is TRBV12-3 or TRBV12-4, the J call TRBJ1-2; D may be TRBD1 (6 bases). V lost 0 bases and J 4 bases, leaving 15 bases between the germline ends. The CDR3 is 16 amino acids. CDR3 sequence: CASSLALGQGSYGYTF. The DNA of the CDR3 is TGTGCCAGCAGTTTAGCGCTTGGGCAGGGGAGCTATGGCTACACCTTC.

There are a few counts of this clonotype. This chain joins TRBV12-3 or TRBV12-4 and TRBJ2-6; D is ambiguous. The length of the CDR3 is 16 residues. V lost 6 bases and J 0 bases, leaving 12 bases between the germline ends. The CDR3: CASRVRIGSGANVLTF. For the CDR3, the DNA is TGTGCCAGCAGGGTTCGGATAGGCTCTGGGGCCAACGTCCTGACTTTC.

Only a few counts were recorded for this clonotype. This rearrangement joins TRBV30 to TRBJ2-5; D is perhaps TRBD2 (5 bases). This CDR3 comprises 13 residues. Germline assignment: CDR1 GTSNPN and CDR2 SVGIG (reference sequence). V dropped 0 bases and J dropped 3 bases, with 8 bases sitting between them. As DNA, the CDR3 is TGTGCCTGGAGTGTAAGGAGGAAAGAGACCCAGTACTTC. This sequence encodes CAWSVRRKETQYF.

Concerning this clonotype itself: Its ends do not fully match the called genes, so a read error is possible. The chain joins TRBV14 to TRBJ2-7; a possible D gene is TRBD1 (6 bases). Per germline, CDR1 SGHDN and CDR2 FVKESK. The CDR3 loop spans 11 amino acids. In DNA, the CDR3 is TGTGCCAGCAGCCATCTTGGACAGACTAACTTC. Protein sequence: CASSHLGQTNF.

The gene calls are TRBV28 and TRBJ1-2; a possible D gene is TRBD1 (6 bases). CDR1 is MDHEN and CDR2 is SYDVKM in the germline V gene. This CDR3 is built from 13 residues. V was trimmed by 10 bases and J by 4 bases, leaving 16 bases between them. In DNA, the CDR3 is TGTGCCACTATCTTCCTCAGGGGCTATGGCTACACCTTC. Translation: CATIFLRGYGYTF.

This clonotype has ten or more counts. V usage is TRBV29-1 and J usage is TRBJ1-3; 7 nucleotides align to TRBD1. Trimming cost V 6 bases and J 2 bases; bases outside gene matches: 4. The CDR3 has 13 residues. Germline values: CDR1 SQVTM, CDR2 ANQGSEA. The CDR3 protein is CSVSGTAGNTIYF. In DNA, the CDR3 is TGCAGCGTCTCCGGGACAGCTGGAAACACCATATATTTT. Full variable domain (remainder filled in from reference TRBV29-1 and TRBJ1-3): SAVISQKPSRDICQRGTSLTIQCQVDSQVTMMFWYRQQPGQSLTLIATANQGSEATYESGFVIDKFPISRPNLTFSTLTVSNMSPEDSSIYLCSVSGTAGNTIYFGEGSWLTVV.

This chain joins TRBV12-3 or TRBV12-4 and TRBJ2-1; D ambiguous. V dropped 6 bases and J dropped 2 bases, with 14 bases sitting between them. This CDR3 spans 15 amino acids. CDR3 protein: CASRGNEAPYNEQFF. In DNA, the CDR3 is TGTGCCAGCAGGGGGAATGAGGCGCCCTACAATGAGCAGTTCTTC.

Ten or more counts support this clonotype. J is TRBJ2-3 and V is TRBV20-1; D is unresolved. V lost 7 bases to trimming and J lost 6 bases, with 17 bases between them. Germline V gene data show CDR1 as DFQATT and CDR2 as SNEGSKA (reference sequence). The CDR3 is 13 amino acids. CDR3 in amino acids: CSVDLRIEDTQYF. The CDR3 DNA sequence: TGCAGTGTGGACCTACGGATAGAGGATACGCAGTATTTT.

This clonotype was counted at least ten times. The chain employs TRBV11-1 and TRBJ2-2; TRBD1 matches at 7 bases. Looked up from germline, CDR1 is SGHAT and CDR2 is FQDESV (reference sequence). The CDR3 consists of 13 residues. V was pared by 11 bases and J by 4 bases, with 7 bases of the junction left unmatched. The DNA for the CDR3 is TGTGCCTGGACAGGAGATTTCACCGGGGAGCTGTTTTTT. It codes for CAWTGDFTGELFF.

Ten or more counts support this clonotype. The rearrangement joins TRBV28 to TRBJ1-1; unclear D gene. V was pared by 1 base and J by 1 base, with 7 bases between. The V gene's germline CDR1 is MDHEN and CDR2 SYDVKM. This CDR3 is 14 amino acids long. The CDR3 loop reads CASSLLLANTEAFF. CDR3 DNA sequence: TGTGCCAGCAGTTTATTACTCGCGAACACTGAAGCTTTCTTT. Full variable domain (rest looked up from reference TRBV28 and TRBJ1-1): DVKVTQSSRYLVKRTGEKVFLECVQDMDHENMFWYRQDPGLGLRLIYFSYDVKMKEKGDIPEGYSVSREKKERFSLILESASTNQTSMYLCASSLLLANTEAFFGQGTRLTVV.

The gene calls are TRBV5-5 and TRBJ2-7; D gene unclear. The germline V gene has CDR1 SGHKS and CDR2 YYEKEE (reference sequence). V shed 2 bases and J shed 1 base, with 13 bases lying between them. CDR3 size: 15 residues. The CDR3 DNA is TGTGCCAGCAGCTTATTCGTCTCTAGTTCCTACGAGCAGTACTTC. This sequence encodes CASSLFVSSSYEQYF.